This TCR beta chain was found in a study of post-analysis software for immune sequencing data. Study overall: The disease courses spanned relapsing-remitting, secondary progressive and progressive-relapsing forms of multiple sclerosis.

General observations from the study: Compared with controls, patients showed significantly lower normalized Chao1 diversity. When patients were compared with controls, a handful of TRBV segments were more frequent, TRBV5-6, TRBV5-1 and TRBV20-1 among them. Samples prepared in the same batch strongly co-clustered by F measure.

V was cut by 3 bases and J by 4 bases, with 12 bases left in between. This CDR3 is 14 amino acids long. Germline V gives CDR1 LNHNV, CDR2 YYDKDF (reference sequence). Unique molecular identifiers were carried by the TCR beta cDNA libraries. A population of 1 to 10 million T cells gave rise to around 530,000 cDNA molecules. In TCRdb, the PCR reads were re-called with MiXCR into one record per CDR3 protein. Among some 890,000 distinct CDR3 sequences listed, 53% were seen once. Comment on this clonotype: Its matching antigen is unknown.

The rearrangement joins TRBV15 to TRBJ2-5, with a weak D call TRBD2 (5 bases). Sequencing was done on a sample of blood. This TCR was recovered from a girl aged 10-17 years with multiple sclerosis. CDR3: CATSRVAGLETQYF. The CDR3 coding sequence is TGTGCCACCAGCAGGGTGGCGGGTTTAGAGACCCAGTACTTC.